This TCR beta chain is drawn from a study of blood T cell repertoires in COVID-19. Across the whole study: Whether acute or convalescent, the COVID-19 samples came from the United States, Italy and Spain. The cDNA or gDNA used as material had been derived from T cells, B-cell-depleted T cells, or PBMCs.

Per the original methods: Counts of nucleated cells, estimated from reference gene primer amplification, were obtained. The repertoire was sequenced with immunoSEQ multiplex PCR; TCRdb's copy has only in-frame clones and lacks some. V and J calls and clone size are those listed in that table; D and trimming were worked out from the DNA. The sample includes about 99,000 clones, 84% of them seen just once. V dropped 7 bases and J dropped 1 base, with 10 bases sitting between them. The germline CDR1 and CDR2 sequences are SNHLY and FYNNEI. The CDR3 covers 13 residues. The source material was peripheral blood. The chain couples TRBV2 to TRBJ1-1; the D gene is possibly TRBD1 (5 bases). The receptor was isolated from a man aged 70-80 years with active or convalescent COVID-19. The CDR3, as DNA: TGTGCCAGCACCAAAGGACAGAACACTGAAGCTTTCTTT. Translation: CASTKGQNTEAFF.